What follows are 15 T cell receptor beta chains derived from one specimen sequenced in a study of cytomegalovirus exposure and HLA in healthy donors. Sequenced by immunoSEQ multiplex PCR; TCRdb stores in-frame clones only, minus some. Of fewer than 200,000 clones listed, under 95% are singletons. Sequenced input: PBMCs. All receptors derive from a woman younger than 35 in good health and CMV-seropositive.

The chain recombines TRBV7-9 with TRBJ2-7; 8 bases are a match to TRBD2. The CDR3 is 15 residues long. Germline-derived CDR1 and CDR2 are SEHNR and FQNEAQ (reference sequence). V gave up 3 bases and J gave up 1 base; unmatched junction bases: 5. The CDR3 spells CASSLGGGLSYEQYF. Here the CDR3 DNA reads TGTGCCAGCAGCTTGGGCGGGGGGCTGTCCTACGAGCAGTACTTC.

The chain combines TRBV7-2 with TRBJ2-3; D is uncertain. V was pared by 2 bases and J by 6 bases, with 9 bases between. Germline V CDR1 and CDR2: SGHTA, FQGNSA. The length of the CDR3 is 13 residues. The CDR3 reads CASSLREADTQYF. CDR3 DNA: TGTGCCAGCAGCTTAAGAGAGGCGGATACGCAGTATTTT.

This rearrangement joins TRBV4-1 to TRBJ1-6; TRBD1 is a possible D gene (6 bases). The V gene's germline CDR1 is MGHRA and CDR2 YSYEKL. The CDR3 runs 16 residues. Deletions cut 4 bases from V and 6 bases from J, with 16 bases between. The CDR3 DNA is TGCGCCAGCAGCCCACTCCCGGGGACACTTAATTCACCCCTCCACTTT. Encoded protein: CASSPLPGTLNSPLHF.

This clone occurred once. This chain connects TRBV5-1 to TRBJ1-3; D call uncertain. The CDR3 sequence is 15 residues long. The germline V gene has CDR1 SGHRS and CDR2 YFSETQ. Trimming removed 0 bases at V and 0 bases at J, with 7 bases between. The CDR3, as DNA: TGCGCCAGCAGCTTGGTGTCCTTCTCTGGAAACACCATATATTTT. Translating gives CASSLVSFSGNTIYF.

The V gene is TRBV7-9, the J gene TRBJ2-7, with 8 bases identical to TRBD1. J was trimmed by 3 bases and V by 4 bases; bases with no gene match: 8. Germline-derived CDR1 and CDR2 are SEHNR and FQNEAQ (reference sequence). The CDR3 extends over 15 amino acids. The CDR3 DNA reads TGTGCCAGCAGCTCCTGGACAGGGTCCGGCTACGAGCAGTACTTC. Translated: CASSSWTGSGYEQYF.

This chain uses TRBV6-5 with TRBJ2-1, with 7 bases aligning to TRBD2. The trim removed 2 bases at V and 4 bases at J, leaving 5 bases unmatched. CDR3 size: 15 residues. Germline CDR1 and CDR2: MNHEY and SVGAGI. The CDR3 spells CASSYGLDGYNEQFF. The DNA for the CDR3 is TGTGCCAGCAGTTACGGACTAGATGGGTACAATGAGCAGTTCTTC.

CDR3 bases: TGTGCCAGCAGCCCGGCGCGACTGACCCAAGAGACCCAGTACTTC. Protein product: CASSPARLTQETQYF. The genes are TRBV7-8 and TRBJ2-5; the D is unclear. CDR1 and CDR2 from the germline V gene are SGHVS and FQNEAQ. The CDR3 totals 15 residues. Trimming cost V 5 bases and J 1 base, with 14 bases left between them.

The CDR3 DNA reads as TGTGCCAGCAGTGATTCAAGACAGCCAACTAATGAAAAACTGTTTTTT. Its translation is CASSDSRQPTNEKLFF. The J gene is TRBJ1-4, the V gene TRBV25-1; perhaps TRBD1 as D (5 bases). CDR3 size: 16 residues. Germline values: CDR1 MGHDK, CDR2 SYGVNS. Trimming stripped 3 bases from V and 0 bases from J, with 11 bases between.

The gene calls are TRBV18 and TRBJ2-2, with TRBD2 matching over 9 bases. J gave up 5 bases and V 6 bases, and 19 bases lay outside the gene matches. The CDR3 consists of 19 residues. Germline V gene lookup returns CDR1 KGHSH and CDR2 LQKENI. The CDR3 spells CASSPGGAGGRTQTGELFF. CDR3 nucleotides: TGTGCCAGCTCCCCCGGAGGAGCGGGGGGACGAACTCAAACCGGGGAGCTGTTTTTT.

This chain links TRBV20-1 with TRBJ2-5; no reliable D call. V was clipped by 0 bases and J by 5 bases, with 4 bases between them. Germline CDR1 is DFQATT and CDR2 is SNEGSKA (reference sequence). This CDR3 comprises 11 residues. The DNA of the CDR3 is TGCAGTGCTAGAGACAGGGAGACCCAGTACTTC. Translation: CSARDRETQYF.

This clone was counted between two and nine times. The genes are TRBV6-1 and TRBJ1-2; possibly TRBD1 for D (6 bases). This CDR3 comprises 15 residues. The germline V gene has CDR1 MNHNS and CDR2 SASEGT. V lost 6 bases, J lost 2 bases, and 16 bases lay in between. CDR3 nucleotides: TGTGCCAGCAGCTTAGACGGCACAGGGAACTATGGCTACACCTTC. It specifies CASSLDGTGNYGYTF.

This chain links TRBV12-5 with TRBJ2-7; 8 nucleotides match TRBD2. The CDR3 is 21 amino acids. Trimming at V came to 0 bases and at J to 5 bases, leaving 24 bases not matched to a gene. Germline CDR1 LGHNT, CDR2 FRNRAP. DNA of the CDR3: TGTGCTAGTGGTTTGGTACGCTCGGGTTTAGGAAGCGGGAGTAGAAGCAACGAGCAGTACTTC. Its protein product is CASGLVRSGLGSGSRSNEQYF.

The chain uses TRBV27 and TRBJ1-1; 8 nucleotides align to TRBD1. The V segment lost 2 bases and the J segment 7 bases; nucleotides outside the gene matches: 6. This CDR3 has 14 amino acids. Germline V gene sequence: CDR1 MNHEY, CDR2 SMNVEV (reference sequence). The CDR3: CASSLPGGAGEAFF. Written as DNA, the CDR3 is TGTGCCAGCAGTTTACCAGGGGGCGCGGGTGAAGCTTTCTTT.

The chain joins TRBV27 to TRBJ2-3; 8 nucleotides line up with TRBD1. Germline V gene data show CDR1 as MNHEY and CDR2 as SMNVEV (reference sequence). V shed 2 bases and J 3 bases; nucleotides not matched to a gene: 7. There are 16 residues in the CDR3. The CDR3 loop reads CASSLAGQGATDTQYF. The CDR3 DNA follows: TGTGCCAGCAGTTTAGCGGGGCAGGGGGCGACAGATACGCAGTATTTT.

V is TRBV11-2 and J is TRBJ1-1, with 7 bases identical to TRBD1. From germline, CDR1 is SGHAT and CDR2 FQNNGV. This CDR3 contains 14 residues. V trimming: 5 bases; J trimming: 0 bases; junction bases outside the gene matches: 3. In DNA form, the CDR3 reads TGTGCCAGCAGCGAACAGGGGATGAACACTGAAGCTTTCTTT. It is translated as CASSEQGMNTEAFF.